The 23 T cell receptor beta chains below all came from one sample that was sequenced in a study of blood T cell repertoires in COVID-19. TCRdb's table, derived via immunoSEQ multiplex PCR, lists solely in-frame clones and lacks some. The top ten clones hold about an eighth of a sample with some 200,000 clones, about 80% of them seen once. The sample consisted of peripheral blood. These receptor sequences come from a young man with active or convalescent COVID-19.

The chain carries TRBV12-3 or TRBV12-4 and TRBJ1-1; D is unresolved. The CDR3 is 13 amino acids. The chain's CDR3 is CAIRVVPNTEAFF. In DNA form, the CDR3 reads TGTGCGATCCGCGTAGTGCCGAACACTGAAGCTTTCTTT.

A note on this clone: This sample includes further DNA sequences coding for the same CDR3. The rearrangement links TRBV7-9 to TRBJ1-1; 8 bases agree with TRBD1. The CDR3 consists of 15 residues. Unmatched junction bases numbered 5, after V lost 4 bases and J lost 1 base. Per germline, CDR1 SEHNR and CDR2 FQNEAQ (reference sequence). This CDR3 reads CASSWGTGGNTEAFF. CDR3 nucleotide sequence: TGTGCCAGCAGCTGGGGGACAGGTGGGAACACTGAAGCTTTCTTT.

The count of this clone is one. The chain has TRBV27 and TRBJ1-1; TRBD1 matches 9 bases. This CDR3 has 13 residues. The germline V gene encodes CDR1 MNHEY and CDR2 SMNVEV (reference sequence). The ends lost 4 bases at V and 7 bases at J; junction bases unmatched: 4. As DNA, the CDR3 is TGTGCCAGCAGTTGGGACAGGGAGGGTGAAGCTTTCTTT. Its translation is CASSWDREGEAFF.

The chain's CDR3 is CAISARQGEDSYTF. For the CDR3, the DNA is TGTGCCATCAGTGCAAGACAGGGAGAAGATAGCTACACCTTC. The chain joins TRBV10-3 to TRBJ1-2; 7 nucleotides line up with TRBD1. The V and J ends lost 4 bases and 9 bases, in that order; junction bases with no gene match: 11. CDR1 and CDR2 from the germline V gene are ENHRY and SYGVKD. The CDR3 spans 14 residues.

The chain uses TRBV7-2 and TRBJ2-7; 10 nucleotides agree with TRBD1. Germline CDR1 SGHTA, CDR2 FQGNSA. CDR3 size: 15 residues. V lost 3 bases and J lost 3; bases outside the gene matches: 5. In DNA, the CDR3 is TGTGCCAGCAGCTTCAGCGGGACAGGGGTCTACGAGCAGTACTTC. Its translation: CASSFSGTGVYEQYF.

As DNA, the CDR3 is TGTGCCAGCTCACCACCGAATCGCAAGCTAGCGGGGGCCACTTTGAGGCCAGATACGCAGTATTTT. Translation: CASSPPNRKLAGATLRPDTQYF. The chain has TRBV18 and TRBJ2-3; 10 nucleotides line up with TRBD2. With V trimmed by 0 bases and J by 4 bases, 22 bases remained unmatched. The CDR3 runs 22 residues. Germline CDR1 reads KGHSH; CDR2 reads LQKENI.

The gene calls are TRBV5-5 and TRBJ1-2; 7 positions agree with TRBD1. With V trimmed by 4 bases and J by 1 base, 1 base remained unmatched. This CDR3 contains 13 residues. The V gene's germline CDR1 is SGHKS and CDR2 YYEKEE (reference sequence). The chain's CDR3 is CASSGQDNYGYTF. CDR3 in DNA: TGTGCCAGCAGCGGACAGGATAACTATGGCTACACCTTC.

The V gene is TRBV19, the J gene TRBJ2-1; a possible D gene is TRBD2 (5 bases). The CDR3 length is 12 residues. V lost 4 bases and J lost 7, with 8 bases in between. The germline V gene has CDR1 LNHDA and CDR2 SQIVND (reference sequence). The CDR3 region has the DNA TGTGCCAGTAGTACCCCGGGGAATGAGCAGTTCTTC. Translation gives CASSTPGNEQFF. Using reference TRBV19 and TRBJ2-1 for the parts outside the CDR3, the full variable domain is DGGITQSPKYLFRKEGQNVTLSCEQNLNHDAMYWYRQDPGQGLRLIYYSQIVNDFQKGDIAEGYSVSREKKESFPLTVTSAQKNPTAFYLCASSTPGNEQFFGPGTRLTVL.

The chain employs TRBV29-1 and TRBJ1-3, with TRBD1 identical over 9 bases. Germline V gene sequence: CDR1 SQVTM, CDR2 ANQGSEA. After removal of 5 bases from V and 9 bases from J, the junction contained 2 bases not matched to a gene. This CDR3 is built from 11 residues. The CDR3 nucleotides read TGCAGCGTTACGACAGGGGGCACCATATATTTT. Translating gives CSVTTGGTIYF.

This sequence joins TRBV7-9 and TRBJ2-1; D might be TRBD2 (6 bases). This CDR3 spans 16 amino acids. V lost 5 bases to trimming and J lost 2 bases, with 16 bases between them. Germline V gives CDR1 SEHNR, CDR2 FQNEAQ (reference sequence). The CDR3 protein is CASSPERERTYNEQFF. The CDR3 nucleotides are TGTGCCAGCAGCCCCGAACGGGAGAGGACCTACAATGAGCAGTTCTTC.

V usage is TRBV19 and J usage is TRBJ1-4; 7 bases line up with TRBD1. There are 16 residues in the CDR3. J lost 7 bases, V lost 1 base, and 9 bases had no gene match. Germline V lookup: CDR1 LNHDA, CDR2 SQIVND (reference sequence). Written as DNA, the CDR3 is TGTGCCAGTAGTATAGCCCGGACAGGCTTATCTGAAAAACTGTTTTTT. Its protein product is CASSIARTGLSEKLFF.

The chain couples TRBV4-1 to TRBJ1-2, with TRBD1 as a possible D gene (6 bases). The CDR3 has 13 amino acids. Germline values: CDR1 MGHRA, CDR2 YSYEKL. V was shortened by 2 bases and J by 8 bases, with 12 bases between the two germline ends. The CDR3 reads CASSQSGVGGYTF. In nucleotides, the CDR3 is TGCGCCAGCAGCCAATCAGGGGTGGGAGGCTACACCTTC.

This chain joins TRBV6-6 and TRBJ1-2; a possible D gene is TRBD1 (5 bases). The CDR3 has 16 amino acids. Looked up from germline, CDR1 is MNHNY and CDR2 is SVGAGI (reference sequence). V lost 0 bases and J 5 bases, leaving 16 bases between the germline ends. The CDR3 here is CASSYSNGGKGYGYTF. In nucleotides, the CDR3 is TGTGCCAGCAGTTACTCGAACGGGGGGAAAGGGTATGGCTACACCTTC.

This rearrangement joins TRBV5-4 to TRBJ1-4; TRBD1 agrees at 9 bases. With 4 bases clipped from V and 7 bases from J, the junction kept 5 bases outside the gene matches. The CDR3 runs to 14 residues. The germline V gene has CDR1 SGHNT and CDR2 YYREEE (reference sequence). The DNA of the CDR3 is TGTGCCAGCAGCAACCGGGACAGGGCTGAAAAACTGTTTTTT. Protein sequence: CASSNRDRAEKLFF.

This rearrangement joins TRBV10-3 to TRBJ1-3; 8 nucleotides align to TRBD1. V lost 10 bases, J lost 4 bases, and 12 bases stayed unmatched. Germline-derived CDR1 and CDR2 are ENHRY and SYGVKD. The CDR3 is 15 residues long. This CDR3 reads CATTVDRVSGNTIYF. The CDR3 region has the DNA TGTGCCACCACGGTGGACAGGGTGAGCGGAAACACCATATATTTT.

This rearrangement joins TRBV6-4 to TRBJ1-5, with a weak D call TRBD1 (5 bases). Germline V gene lookup returns CDR1 MRHNA and CDR2 SNTAGT. The CDR3 is 15 residues long. V lost 5 bases to trimming and J lost 0 bases, with 11 bases between them. Here the CDR3 DNA reads TGTGCCAGCAGTCCGACAGCAAATAGCAATCAGCCCCAGCATTTT. It codes for CASSPTANSNQPQHF.

The chain has TRBV27 and TRBJ2-1; D is unresolved. Trimming removed 0 bases from V and 10 bases from J, with 7 bases in between. Germline V gene sequence: CDR1 MNHEY, CDR2 SMNVEV (reference sequence). The CDR3 totals 12 residues. The CDR3 reads CASSLSGLEQFF. The DNA of the CDR3 is TGTGCCAGCAGTTTATCCGGGTTAGAGCAGTTCTTC.

The chain uses TRBV15 and TRBJ1-1, with 7 bases matching TRBD1. Germline V gene sequence: CDR1 LNHNV, CDR2 YYDKDF (reference sequence). Losses at the gene ends were 0 bases for V and 6 bases for J; bases not matched to a gene: 4. CDR3 length equals 14 residues. The CDR3 DNA is TGTGCCACCAGCAGAGATAGGGGACAGCCTGAAGCTTTCTTT. This translates into CATSRDRGQPEAFF.

V gene TRBV7-8 combines with J gene TRBJ2-2, with D unresolved. This CDR3 has 16 amino acids. Germline lookup yields CDR1 SGHVS and CDR2 FQNEAQ. Trimming took off 1 base at V and 2 bases at J, with 11 bases between the two ends. The DNA of the CDR3 is TGTGCCAGCAGCTTAGTATATCAGTCCAACACCGGGGAGCTGTTTTTT. As protein: CASSLVYQSNTGELFF.

The gene calls are TRBV18 and TRBJ2-1, with 8 bases identical to TRBD2. The CDR3 length is 15 residues. Per germline, CDR1 KGHSH and CDR2 LQKENI. V gave up 3 bases and J gave up 3 bases; unmatched junction bases: 4. The CDR3 DNA sequence: TGTGCCAGCTCACCCCGGGGGGGGCTCTACAATGAGCAGTTCTTC. Protein sequence: CASSPRGGLYNEQFF. Complete variable domain (other parts from reference TRBV18 and TRBJ2-1): NAGVMQNPRHLVRRRGQEARLRCSPMKGHSHVYWYRQLPEEGLKFMVYLQKENIIDESGMPKERFSAEFPKEGPSILRIQQVVRGDSAAYFCASSPRGGLYNEQFFGPGTRLTVL.

V usage is TRBV3-1 (or the pseudogene TRBV3-2) and J usage is TRBJ1-1; no clear D gene. The CDR3 loop spans 17 amino acids. V was shortened by 2 bases and J by 7 bases, with 23 bases between the two germline ends. Germline V gives CDR1 LGHDT, CDR2 YNNKEL (reference sequence). This chain's CDR3 is CASSQSNRYGELFEAFF. In DNA form, the CDR3 reads TGTGCCAGCAGCCAATCGAACCGATACGGGGAATTATTTGAAGCTTTCTTT.

The V and J genes are TRBV27 and TRBJ1-5; D is unresolved. Germline CDR1 and CDR2: MNHEY and SMNVEV (reference sequence). The CDR3 loop spans 16 amino acids. V dropped 0 bases and J dropped 2 bases, with 11 bases sitting between them. Written as DNA, the CDR3 is TGTGCCAGCAGTTTATCTTCGGCTCAGGGCAATCAGCCCCAGCATTTT. Protein sequence: CASSLSSAQGNQPQHF.

The rearrangement links TRBV7-2 to TRBJ2-3, with 13 bases identical to TRBD2. CDR1 and CDR2 from the germline V gene are SGHTA and FQGNSA. With V trimmed by 3 bases and J by 1 base, 7 bases remained unmatched. This CDR3 region has 18 residues. This CDR3 is CASSFRLAGGRGTDTQYF. The DNA for the CDR3 is TGTGCCAGCAGCTTTAGACTAGCGGGGGGAAGGGGCACAGATACGCAGTATTTT.